This passage covers 7 T cell receptor beta chains from one sample sequenced in a study of cytomegalovirus exposure and HLA in healthy donors. Vbeta (60) and Jbeta (13) primers were used in the PCR. Repertoires were generated with immunoSEQ multiplex PCR, while TCRdb's copy carries only in-frame clones and drops some. The data contain approximately 180,000 clones, about 12% of them singletons. Material for sequencing was PBMCs. These receptors were taken from a man aged 45-65 years in good health and CMV-seropositive.

The rearrangement joins TRBV7-9 to TRBJ2-1; D perhaps matches TRBD1 (6 bases). The CDR3 sequence is 16 residues long. Trimming took off 5 bases at V and 0 bases at J, with 14 bases between the two ends. Germline V gives CDR1 SEHNR, CDR2 FQNEAQ (reference sequence). The CDR3 bases are TGTGCCAGCAGCCCATCCGGGACACCCTCCTACAATGAGCAGTTCTTC. Its translation is CASSPSGTPSYNEQFF.

This clone was detected only a few times. This chain links TRBV28 with TRBJ1-4; 8 bases are shared with TRBD1. CDR1 and CDR2 (germline): MDHEN, SYDVKM. This CDR3 is built from 15 residues. After removal of 6 bases from V and 7 bases from J, the junction contained 10 bases not matched to a gene. This CDR3 is CASSPRTGRREKLFF. For the CDR3, the DNA is TGTGCCAGCAGCCCTAGGACAGGGCGGCGTGAAAAACTGTTTTTT.

This clone was found a few times. The V call is TRBV5-4, the J call TRBJ1-4, with 12 bases fitting TRBD1. The germline CDR1 and CDR2 sequences are SGHNT and YYREEE (reference sequence). This CDR3 has 14 residues. After removal of 4 bases from V and 8 bases from J, the junction contained 3 bases not matched to a gene. The CDR3 nucleotides read TGTGCCAGCAGCGGGACAGGGGGCGAAGAAAAACTGTTTTTT. It specifies CASSGTGGEEKLFF.

The rearrangement joins TRBV27 to TRBJ2-5; 8 bases map to TRBD2. The CDR3 is made up of 15 amino acids. The germline V gene encodes CDR1 MNHEY and CDR2 SMNVEV (reference sequence). Trimming cost V 6 bases and J 3 bases; bases outside gene matches: 9. CDR3 protein: CASRTLAGGEETQYF. CDR3 in DNA: TGTGCCAGCAGGACTCTCGCGGGGGGAGAAGAGACCCAGTACTTC.

This clone has a handful of counts. The chain uses TRBV4-3 and TRBJ2-7, with D tentatively TRBD1 (7 bases). V shed 4 bases and J shed 5 bases, with 18 bases lying between them. The germline V gene encodes CDR1 LGHNA and CDR2 YSLEER. The CDR3 sequence is 15 residues long. The CDR3 DNA is TGCGCCAGCAGCCCCCAGGGGGGTGCAGGGCACGAGCAGTACTTC. Translated, it gives CASSPQGGAGHEQYF.

J is TRBJ2-3 and V is TRBV9, with D perhaps TRBD1 (5 bases). Germline CDR1 is SGDLS and CDR2 is YYNGEE. The CDR3 extends over 15 amino acids. The germline V and J ends were trimmed by 3 bases and 1 base, with 12 bases remaining between them. As DNA, the CDR3 is TGTGCCAGCAGCGAGGGGCTCCATGGCACAGATACGCAGTATTTT. As protein: CASSEGLHGTDTQYF.

In its sample, this clone was seen a few times. The chain is built from TRBV29-1 and TRBJ2-3; D perhaps matches TRBD2 (6 bases). Trimming removed 3 bases at V and 2 bases at J, with 12 bases between. There are 14 residues in the CDR3. CDR1 SQVTM and CDR2 ANQGSEA come from the germline V gene. CDR3 loop: CSVETRTNTDTQYF. As DNA, the CDR3 is TGCAGCGTTGAGACTAGAACTAACACAGATACGCAGTATTTT.